A selection of T cell receptor beta chains follows, all from one sample in a study of blood T cell repertoires in COVID-19. Repertoires were generated with immunoSEQ multiplex PCR, while TCRdb's copy carries only in-frame clones and drops some. The repertoire holds tens of thousands of clones, with 65% to 90% as singletons. The material sequenced was peripheral blood. All receptors derive from a human donor in a cohort sampled during active COVID-19. Each CDR3 is given with its conserved first and last residue.

V gene | CDR3 protein
TRBV2 | CASSLTGASQETQYF
TRBV5-4 | CASSPGTSGEETQYF
TRBV4-1 | CASSRQPNYGYTF
TRBV5-3 | CARRPPTQGCTEAFF
TRBV2 | CASSGARGIKTQYF
TRBV2 | CASSLQGSGAFF
TRBV10-2 | CASSDLDRGSNQPQHF
TRBV11-2 | CASSLTRGYEQYF
TRBV6-5 | CASSTNYEQYF
TRBV19 | CASSDPGQLNTEAFF
TRBV3-1/TRBV3-2 | CASSPITGQGVGEKLFF
TRBV18 | CASSPPSGSFLTNEQFF
TRBV6-5 | CASSYSRQGPTQPQHF
TRBV18 | CASSPRSGPNTGELFF
TRBV30 | CAWTGGLVNEQFF
TRBV4-3 | CASSLLPPGGRFTDTQYF
TRBV7-9 | CASSFEQGNSEAFF
TRBV10-1 | CANNSTDTQYF
TRBV6-6 | CASSRDGDRGLSEQYF
TRBV6-6 | CASSYGQNYEQYF
TRBV25-1 | CASSEGRSGGNEQFF
TRBV5-5 | CASSQRTKGETQYF
TRBV9 | CASSISGRANEQFF
TRBV7-3 | CASRPGGQGGRNEQFF
TRBV6-5 | CASSQLAGVHEQYF
TRBV30 | CAWSGRPPIEAFF
TRBV7-9 | CASSLTQGLDVLTF
TRBV7-3 | CASSFSGSNNEQFF
TRBV6-1 | CASSEGVGRGANTQYF
TRBV5-4 | CASSPWDRGSYGYTF
TRBV5-1 | CASSLGATGSYEQYF
TRBV6-1 | CASSEQGGNQPQHF
TRBV19 | CASAGQILPNTEAFF
TRBV9 | CASSRDRGPDEAFF